This T cell receptor beta chain was profiled in a study of human CD8 memory T cell subsets. Whole-study findings and limits: Diversity in stem-like memory and precursor exhausted T cells was similarly high, unlike effector memory cells. Chao1 estimates indicated that stem-like memory T cells may be more diverse than precursor exhausted T cells.

Buffy coats of healthy donors yielded the PBMC. The study used negative magnetic separation to enrich total CD8+ T cells. In the case of this clonotype: Its specificity is unknown.

Sequencing libraries of TCR beta were made by UMI-labeled 5' RACE. Following a re-call of the 5' RACE reads, TCRdb has one entry per CDR3 protein and lacks DNA. Its table records 9,500 to 11,000 distinct CDR3 sequences. The sample comprised CD8+ T cells from PBMCs. This sequence was found in a human donor in good health.

CDR3: CASSFRQTIYEQYF. This chain uses TRBV28 with TRBJ2-7; TCRdb indicates TRBD2, and absent DNA this call remains unverified. The germline CDR1 and CDR2 sequences are MDHEN and SYDVKM. The CDR3 extends over 14 amino acids.